What follows are 6 T cell receptor beta chains derived from one specimen sequenced in a study of shared clonotypes between healthy human individuals. TCRdb's table, derived via immunoSEQ multiplex PCR, lists solely in-frame clones and lacks some. This table holds around 330,000 clones, over 65% found once. Sequencing was performed on memory CD4+ T cells sorted from blood. Subset here: CD45RA-negative fraction. These receptors originate from a young man in good health.

This chain links TRBV6-1 with TRBJ2-7; D perhaps matches TRBD1 (5 bases). The CDR3 covers 15 residues. V was pared by 2 bases and J by 6 bases, with 17 bases between. The germline gives CDR1 MNHNS, CDR2 SASEGT. The CDR3 region has the DNA TGTGCCAGCAGTGAATTGACAGCTAGGCCTACCGAGCAGTACTTC. Its protein product is CASSELTARPTEQYF.

This rearrangement joins TRBV28 to TRBJ1-2; 10 bases map to TRBD1. Unmatched junction bases numbered 2, after V lost 4 bases and J lost 0 bases. The CDR3 runs to 15 residues. Germline V lookup: CDR1 MDHEN, CDR2 SYDVKM. CDR3 DNA sequence: TGTGCCAGCAGTTCGACAGGGGGCCCTAACTATGGCTACACCTTC. Translated: CASSSTGGPNYGYTF.

This clone was detected many times. This chain joins TRBV4-1 and TRBJ2-3; 8 positions agree with TRBD2. The CDR3 length is 16 residues. Germline trimming cut 5 bases from V and 0 bases from J; bases unmatched to any gene: 7. CDR1 is MGHRA, CDR2 YSYEKL, per germline. The CDR3 bases are TGCGCCAGCAGCTTTCAACTAGCGGAGAGCACAGATACGCAGTATTTT. Translating it yields CASSFQLAESTDTQYF.

The chain links TRBV7-9 to TRBJ1-1; no definite D call. Trimming took 5 bases from V and 7 from J, leaving 14 bases between them. CDR1 is SEHNR and CDR2 is FQNEAQ in the germline V gene (reference sequence). The CDR3 loop spans 13 amino acids. CDR3 sequence reads: CASSAPSEVEAFF. The CDR3 bases are TGTGCCAGCAGCGCGCCTAGCGAGGTTGAAGCTTTCTTT.

This clone was detected only a few times. The chain links TRBV7-9 to TRBJ2-3; D unclear. V was pared by 1 base and J by 5 bases, with 10 bases between. The CDR3 contains 14 residues. Looked up from germline, CDR1 is SEHNR and CDR2 is FQNEAQ (reference sequence). Here the CDR3 DNA reads TGTGCCAGCAGCTTAGACGTAAACCAAGATACGCAGTATTTT. Its translation is CASSLDVNQDTQYF.

The rearrangement uses TRBV5-4 and TRBJ2-7; D might be TRBD1 (6 bases). Germline V gene sequence: CDR1 SGHNT, CDR2 YYREEE (reference sequence). The CDR3 is made up of 13 amino acids. Trimming removed 0 bases at V and 5 bases at J, with 9 bases between. The CDR3 loop is CASSLAAGDEQYF. DNA for the CDR3: TGTGCCAGCAGCTTGGCCGCAGGGGACGAGCAGTACTTC.